This TCR beta chain comes out of a study of blood T cell repertoires in COVID-19. Germline lookup yields CDR1 MNHNY and CDR2 SVGAGI (reference sequence). V lost 5 bases and J lost 2; bases outside the gene matches: 3. CDR3 length equals 15 residues. The method was immunoSEQ multiplex PCR; TCRdb's version includes in-frame clones alone and lacks a portion of them. The sample contains just over 90,000 clones, approximately 80% of which appear only once. Sequenced material: peripheral blood. The TCR was taken from a man between 65 and 79 years old with acute or convalescent COVID-19. The chain carries TRBV6-6 and TRBJ1-3, with TRBD1 matching over 10 bases. The CDR3 here is CASSPGQGAGNTIYF. The CDR3 region has the DNA TGTGCCAGCAGTCCAGGACAGGGGGCTGGAAACACCATATATTTT.